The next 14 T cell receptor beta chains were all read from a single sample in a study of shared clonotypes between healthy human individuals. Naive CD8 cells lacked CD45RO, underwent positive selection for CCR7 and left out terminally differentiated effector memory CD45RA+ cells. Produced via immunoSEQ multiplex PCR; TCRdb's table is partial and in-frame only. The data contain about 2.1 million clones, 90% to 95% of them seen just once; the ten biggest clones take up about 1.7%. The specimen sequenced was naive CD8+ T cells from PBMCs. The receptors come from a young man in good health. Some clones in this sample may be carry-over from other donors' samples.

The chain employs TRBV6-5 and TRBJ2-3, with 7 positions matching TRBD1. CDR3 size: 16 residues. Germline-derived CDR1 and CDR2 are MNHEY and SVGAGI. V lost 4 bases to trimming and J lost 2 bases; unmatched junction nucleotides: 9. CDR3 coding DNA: TGTGCCAGCAGTTCGCCCTGGGACAGCCCCACAGATACGCAGTATTTT. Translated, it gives CASSSPWDSPTDTQYF.

The CDR3 protein is CASSQALARDYNEQFF. The CDR3 bases are TGTGCCAGCAGCCAAGCCCTAGCGAGAGACTACAATGAGCAGTTCTTC. The rearrangement links TRBV4-2 to TRBJ2-1; weak D call: TRBD2 (6 bases). Per the germline V gene, CDR1 is LGHNA and CDR2 is YNFKEQ. The CDR3 extends over 16 amino acids. V lost 1 base and J lost 3, with 13 bases in between.

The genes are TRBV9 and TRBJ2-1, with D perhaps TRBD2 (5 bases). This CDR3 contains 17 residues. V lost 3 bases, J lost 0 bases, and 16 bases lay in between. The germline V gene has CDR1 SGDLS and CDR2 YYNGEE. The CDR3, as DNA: TGTGCCAGCAGCGGTACCCGAGGTGGGAGCTCCTACAATGAGCAGTTCTTC. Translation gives CASSGTRGGSSYNEQFF.

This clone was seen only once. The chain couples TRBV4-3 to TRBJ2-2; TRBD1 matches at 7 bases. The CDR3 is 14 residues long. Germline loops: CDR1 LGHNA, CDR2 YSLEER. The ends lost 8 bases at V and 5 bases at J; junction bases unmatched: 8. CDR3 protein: CASEKTGTTGELFF. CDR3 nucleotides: TGCGCCAGCGAAAAGACAGGGACGACCGGGGAGCTGTTTTTT.

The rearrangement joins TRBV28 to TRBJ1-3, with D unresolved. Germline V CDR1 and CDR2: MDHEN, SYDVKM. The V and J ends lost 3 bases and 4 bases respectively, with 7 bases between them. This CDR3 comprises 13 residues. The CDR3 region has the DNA TGTGCCAGCAGTTTTGTTCAGGGAAACACCATATATTTT. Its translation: CASSFVQGNTIYF.

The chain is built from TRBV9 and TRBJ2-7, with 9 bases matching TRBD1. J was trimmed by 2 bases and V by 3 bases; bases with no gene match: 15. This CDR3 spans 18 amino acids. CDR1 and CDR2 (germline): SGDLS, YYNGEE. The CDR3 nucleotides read TGTGCCAGCAGCGCCCCCCAGGACAGGGGACAAAGACCCTACGAGCAGTACTTC. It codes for CASSAPQDRGQRPYEQYF.

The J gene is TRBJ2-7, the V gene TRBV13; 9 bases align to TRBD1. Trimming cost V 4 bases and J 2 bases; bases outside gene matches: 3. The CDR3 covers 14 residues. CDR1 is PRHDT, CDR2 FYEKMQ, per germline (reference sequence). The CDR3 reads CASSYRDRAYEQYF. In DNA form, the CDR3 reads TGTGCCAGCAGCTACCGGGACAGGGCCTACGAGCAGTACTTC.

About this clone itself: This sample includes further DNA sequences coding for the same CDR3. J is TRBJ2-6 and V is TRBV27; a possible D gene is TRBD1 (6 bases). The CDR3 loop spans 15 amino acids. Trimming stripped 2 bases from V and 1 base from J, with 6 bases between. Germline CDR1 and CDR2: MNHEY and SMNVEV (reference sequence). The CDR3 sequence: CASSLRGSGANVLTF. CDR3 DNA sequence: TGTGCCAGCAGTTTAAGGGGGTCTGGGGCCAACGTCCTGACTTTC.

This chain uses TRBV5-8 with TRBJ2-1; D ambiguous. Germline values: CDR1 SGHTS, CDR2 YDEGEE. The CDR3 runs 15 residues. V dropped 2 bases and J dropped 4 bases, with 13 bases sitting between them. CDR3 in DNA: TGTGCCAGCAGCTTCGGACCAAGTAAATACAATGAGCAGTTCTTC. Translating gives CASSFGPSKYNEQFF.

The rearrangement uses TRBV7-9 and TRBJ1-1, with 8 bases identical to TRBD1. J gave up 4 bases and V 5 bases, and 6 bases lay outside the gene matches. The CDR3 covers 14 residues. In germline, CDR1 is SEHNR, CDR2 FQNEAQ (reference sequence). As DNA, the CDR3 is TGTGCCAGCAGCCCATCAGGGGGCCCCACTGAAGCTTTCTTT. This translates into CASSPSGGPTEAFF.

CDR3 region: CASLRGDHTGELFF. The CDR3 coding sequence is TGTGCCAGCTTGAGGGGGGACCACACCGGGGAGCTGTTTTTT. The V and J genes are TRBV30 and TRBJ2-2, with D possibly called TRBD1 or TRBD2 (6 bases each). The CDR3 contains 14 residues. Germline lookup yields CDR1 GTSNPN and CDR2 SVGIG (reference sequence). Trimming pared 8 bases from V and 3 bases from J, leaving 16 bases between.

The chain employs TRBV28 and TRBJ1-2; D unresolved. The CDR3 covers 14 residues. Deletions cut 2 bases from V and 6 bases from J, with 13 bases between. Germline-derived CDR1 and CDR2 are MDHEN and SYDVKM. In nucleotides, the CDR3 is TGTGCCAGCAGTTTAATTGAAGTTTTCCATGGCTACACCTTC. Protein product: CASSLIEVFHGYTF.

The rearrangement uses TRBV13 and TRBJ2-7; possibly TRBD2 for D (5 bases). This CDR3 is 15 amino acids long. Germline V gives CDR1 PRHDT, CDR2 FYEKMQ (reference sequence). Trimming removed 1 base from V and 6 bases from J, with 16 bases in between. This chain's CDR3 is CASSLETTRGSEQYF. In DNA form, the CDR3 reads TGTGCCAGCAGCTTAGAAACGACCCGAGGGAGCGAGCAGTACTTC. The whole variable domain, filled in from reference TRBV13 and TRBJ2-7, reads AAGVIQSPRHLIKEKRETATLKCYPIPRHDTVYWYQQGPGQDPQFLISFYEKMQSDKGSIPDRFSAQQFSDYHSELNMSSLELGDSALYFCASSLETTRGSEQYFGPGTRLTVT.

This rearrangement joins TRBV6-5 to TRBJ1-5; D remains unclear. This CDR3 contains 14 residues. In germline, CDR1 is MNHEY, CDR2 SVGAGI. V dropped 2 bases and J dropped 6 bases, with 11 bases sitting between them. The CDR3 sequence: CASSYARTGQPQHF. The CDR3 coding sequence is TGTGCCAGCAGTTACGCCCGGACGGGTCAGCCCCAGCATTTT.